This is a list of T cell receptor beta chains from one sample in a study of blood T cell repertoires in COVID-19. Method: immunoSEQ multiplex PCR; TCRdb's copy keeps in-frame clones and lacks some. The table has just under 150,000 clones, approximately 89% seen once. The sample taken for sequencing was peripheral blood. Receptor source: a human donor in a cohort sampled during active COVID-19. The CDR3 runs from the conserved cysteine through the conserved F or W. D genes are given only for firm matches. Clone size, where shown, is once, few, many, or a class for clones that have expanded.

TRBJ1-6 few TRBV7-3 TRBD1 TGTGCCAGCAGCCCTATGGGGGGACAGGGAGGTTCACCCCTCCACTTT CASSPMGGQGGSPLHF
TRBJ1-1 - TRBV20-1 TRBD1 TGCAGTGCTAGTCTCACCAACAGGGGGCGGACTGAAGCTTTCTTT CSASLTNRGRTEAFF
TRBJ2-3 - TRBV7-2 - TGTGCCAGCAGCCATGGACTGGGTAGCACAGATACGCAGTATTTT CASSHGLGSTDTQYF
TRBJ2-1 - TRBV27 - TGTGCCAGCAGTCTGACAGAGAGCTCCTACAATGAGCAGTTCTTC CASSLTESSYNEQFF
TRBJ1-1 - TRBV7-2 TRBD1 TGTGCCAGCAGCTTATCAAGACAGGGACCTGAAGCTTTCTTT CASSLSRQGPEAFF
TRBJ2-7 - TRBV19 - TGTGCCAGTAGTATCTTGCAGGTCCCCTACGAGCAGTACTTC CASSILQVPYEQYF
TRBJ2-1 - TRBV5-1 TRBD1 TGCGCCAGCAGCTTGGAGGGGGCCAGCGGCCCAACCTACAATGAGCAGTTCTTC CASSLEGASGPTYNEQFF
TRBJ2-2 - TRBV11-2 TRBD1 TGTGCCAGCAGCTTAGTAAGGGACAGGGATCGGACCGGGGAGCTGTTTTTT CASSLVRDRDRTGELFF
TRBJ1-6 - TRBV7-9 - TGTGCCAGCAGCTCGAAACAGGGCCCATATAATTCACCCCTCCACTTT CASSSKQGPYNSPLHF
TRBJ2-1 - TRBV3-1/TRBV3-2 TRBD2 TGTGCCAGCAGCCAGAAGCGGGGGGCCGCCTACAATGAGCAGTTCTTC CASSQKRGAAYNEQFF
TRBJ2-1 - TRBV2 TRBD2 TGTGCCAGCAGTGAAGAGGGACTAGCGGGGGGGGATGAGCAGTTCTTC CASSEEGLAGGDEQFF
TRBJ1-5 - TRBV5-1 - TGCGCCAGCAGCTCGACGGGAGGGCAGCCCCAGCATTTT CASSSTGGQPQHF
TRBJ1-1 - TRBV6-6 - TGTGCCAGCAGTTACTCCGTCAGAGAAGCTTTCTTT CASSYSVREAFF
TRBJ1-2 - TRBV4-3 - TGCGCCAGCAGCCAAGATGGCAGGGGACGCTATGGCTACACCTTC CASSQDGRGRYGYTF
TRBJ1-5 - TRBV18 TRBD1 TGTGCCAGCTCACCAACAGGGGAGGATAGCAATCAGCCCCAGCATTTT CASSPTGEDSNQPQHF
TRBJ1-2 - TRBV5-1 TRBD1 TGCGCCAGCAGCCCCCGGGACAGCTACTATGGCTACACCTTC CASSPRDSYYGYTF
TRBJ2-3 - TRBV6-4 TRBD2 TGTGCCAGCAGTGCGGCTAGCGGGGTTGAGGATACGCAGTATTTT CASSAASGVEDTQYF
TRBJ2-7 - TRBV20-1 TRBD2 TGCAGTGCTTTAGCGGGGTACGAGCAGTACTTC CSALAGYEQYF
TRBJ2-7 - TRBV19 - TGTGCCAGTAGTGTTCAGGGGGGCCCCTACGAGCAGTACTTC CASSVQGGPYEQYF
TRBJ1-3 - TRBV2 - TGTGCCAGCAGTGAATCAGGGCCTGGAAACACCATATATTTT CASSESGPGNTIYF
TRBJ1-3 - TRBV6-2/TRBV6-3 TRBD1 TGTGCCAGCAGTCGACCGGGACAGGGGAATGGAAACACCATATATTTT CASSRPGQGNGNTIYF
TRBJ2-2 - TRBV7-2 - TGTGCCAGCAGCGCTCGTTGGACTGCTAACACCGGGGAGCTGTTTTTT CASSARWTANTGELFF
TRBJ1-4 - TRBV5-1 - TGCGCCAGCAGCTTGGTGGTAGGGGCGACTAATGAAAAACTGTTTTTT CASSLVVGATNEKLFF
TRBJ2-5 - TRBV10-1 - TGCGCCAGCAGTGAATCCCTGGGGCCACAAGAGACCCAGTACTTC CASSESLGPQETQYF
TRBJ2-5 - TRBV21-1 - TGTGCCAGGTCAAGTCGGTTATCAGAGACCCAGTACTTC CARSSRLSETQYF
TRBJ2-2 - TRBV5-6 TRBD1 TGTGCCAGCAGCTTGGTACAGGGGGCGGTAAACGGGGAGCTGTTTTTT CASSLVQGAVNGELFF
TRBJ2-5 once TRBV4-2 - TGTGCCAGCAGCCCGGACAGTACAGAGACCCAGTACTTC CASSPDSTETQYF
TRBJ2-7 - TRBV20-1 - TGCAGTGCTAGTAAGGGACTCCCTGACTACGAGCAGTACTTC CSASKGLPDYEQYF
TRBJ1-3 - TRBV20-1 - TGCAGTGCTATTGATCAGGGAAGGTCTGGAAACACCATATATTTT CSAIDQGRSGNTIYF
TRBJ1-2 - TRBV5-1 TRBD1 TGCGCCAGCAGCTTGACCCGGACAGGCGGTGATGGCTACACCTTC CASSLTRTGGDGYTF
TRBJ2-3 - TRBV7-8 - TGTGCCAGCAGCGCCCGTTACGGGACAGATACGCAGTATTTT CASSARYGTDTQYF
TRBJ2-1 - TRBV10-1 TRBD1 TGCGCCAGCAGTCCACCAGGACAGGGCTACAATGAGCAGTTCTTC CASSPPGQGYNEQFF
TRBJ2-7 - TRBV3-1/TRBV3-2 - TGTGCCAGCAGCCAGAGGGACTTACAACTATACGAGCAGTACTTC CASSQRDLQLYEQYF
TRBJ2-3 - TRBV18 TRBD1 TGTGCCAGCTCACCCACTCGACAGGGGGTTATCACAGATACGCAGTATTTT CASSPTRQGVITDTQYF
TRBJ2-5 - TRBV19 - TGTGCCAGTAAGAGCCAGGGAATGGAGACCCAGTACTTC CASKSQGMETQYF